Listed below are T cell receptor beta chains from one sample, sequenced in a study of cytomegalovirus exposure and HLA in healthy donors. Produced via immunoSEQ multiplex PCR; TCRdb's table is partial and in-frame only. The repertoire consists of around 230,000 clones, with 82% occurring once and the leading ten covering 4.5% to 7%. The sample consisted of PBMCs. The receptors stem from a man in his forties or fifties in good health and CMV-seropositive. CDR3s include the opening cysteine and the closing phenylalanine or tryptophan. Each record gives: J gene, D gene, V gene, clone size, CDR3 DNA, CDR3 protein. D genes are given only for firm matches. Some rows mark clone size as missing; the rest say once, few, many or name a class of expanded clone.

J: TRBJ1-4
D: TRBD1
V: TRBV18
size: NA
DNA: TGTGCCAGCTCATCCCAGGGGGCAACTAATGAAAAACTGTTTTTT
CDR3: CASSSQGATNEKLFF

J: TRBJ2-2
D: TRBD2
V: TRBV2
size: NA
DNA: TGTGCCAGCAGTACCACGGGACTAGCGTCCCGCACCGGGGAGCTGTTTTTT
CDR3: CASSTTGLASRTGELFF

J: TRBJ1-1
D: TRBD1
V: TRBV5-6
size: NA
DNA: TGTGCCAGCAGCTGGGGGACAGGAGGGACTGAAGCTTTCTTT
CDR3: CASSWGTGGTEAFF

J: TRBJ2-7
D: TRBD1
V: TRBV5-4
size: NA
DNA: TGTGCCAGCAGCTTAACAGGGGGCTACGAGCAGTACTTC
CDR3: CASSLTGGYEQYF

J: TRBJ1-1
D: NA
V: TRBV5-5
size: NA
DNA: TGTGCCAGCAGCCCTCGCGGGGGTCGGGGAACTGAAGCTTTCTTT
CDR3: CASSPRGGRGTEAFF

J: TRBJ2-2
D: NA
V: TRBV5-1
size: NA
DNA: TGCGCCAGCAGCCCCCAGGGGAACACCGGGGAGCTGTTTTTT
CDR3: CASSPQGNTGELFF

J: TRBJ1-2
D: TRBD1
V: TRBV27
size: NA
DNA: TGTGCCAGCAGTACACAGGGGGCTGCAAACTATGGCTACACCTTC
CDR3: CASSTQGAANYGYTF

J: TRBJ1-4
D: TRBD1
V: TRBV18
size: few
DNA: TGTGCCAGCTCACCCGGACAGGTCGAAAAACTGTTTTTT
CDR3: CASSPGQVEKLFF

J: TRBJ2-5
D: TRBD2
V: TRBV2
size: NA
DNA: TGTGCCAGCAGCGCACTAGCGGGAGGGCCGGAGACCCAGTACTTC
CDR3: CASSALAGGPETQYF

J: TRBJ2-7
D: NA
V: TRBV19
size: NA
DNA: TGTGCCAGTAGTATAGAGAGATACCCCTACGAGCAGTACTTC
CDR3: CASSIERYPYEQYF

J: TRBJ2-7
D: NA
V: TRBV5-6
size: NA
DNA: TGTGCCAGCAGCTTGGATAACTCTTACGAGCAGTACTTC
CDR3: CASSLDNSYEQYF

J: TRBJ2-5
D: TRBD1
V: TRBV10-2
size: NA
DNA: TGCGCCAGCAGTGACCTGAACAGGGGGAGAGAGACCCAGTACTTC
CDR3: CASSDLNRGRETQYF